This T cell receptor beta chain originates from a study of blood T cells in healthy people across ages. General observations from the study: Estimates of total diversity, which came from one million sequenced T cells, were considered to be underestimates.

PCR was performed a second time for about 7 to 11 cycles using a sample-barcoded 5' primer and a J-beta primer mix. TCRdb passed the 5' RACE reads through MiXCR, listing each CDR3 protein once. The sample lists about 970,000 distinct CDR3 sequences, roughly 51% occurring once. This clonotype was detected a few times. Its antigen is undetermined. This receptor was taken from an older woman in good health. The material sequenced was blood.

The CDR3 loop reads CASSLTTTDTQYF. DNA of the CDR3: TGCGCCAGCAGCTTGACCACCACAGATACGCAGTATTTT. The V call is TRBV5-1, the J call TRBJ2-3; the D is unclear. V shed 1 base and J shed 2 bases, with 5 bases lying between them. CDR3 length equals 13 residues. Per the germline V gene, CDR1 is SGHRS and CDR2 is YFSETQ. Full variable domain (remainder filled in from reference TRBV5-1 and TRBJ2-3): KAGVTQTPRYLIKTRGQQVTLSCSPISGHRSVSWYQQTPGQGLQFLFEYFSETQRNKGNFPGRFSGRQFSNSRSEMNVSTLELGDSALYLCASSLTTTDTQYFGPGTRLTVL.